These 4 T cell receptor beta chains came from one sample sequenced in a study of post-analysis software for immune sequencing data. Study results and limitations: Higher frequency in patients than in controls was seen for roughly five TRBV segments, with TRBV5-6, TRBV5-1 and TRBV20-1 among them.

cDNA libraries for TCR beta contained unique molecular identifiers. TCRdb itself ran the PCR reads through MiXCR, one entry per CDR3 protein. Of hundreds of thousands of distinct CDR3 sequences in the sample, around 47% are singletons; the top ten hold around 1.7%. Their antigens are not known. The sequenced sample was blood. Receptor source: a girl aged 5-17 years with multiple sclerosis.

The J gene is TRBJ1-1, the V gene TRBV10-3, with D possibly being TRBD1 (5 bases). The CDR3 consists of 12 residues. The germline V gene encodes CDR1 ENHRY and CDR2 SYGVKD. Trimming shortened V by 8 bases and J by 2 bases, and 9 bases separated the two germline ends. DNA for the CDR3: TGTGCCATCGGAGGGACTAACACTGAAGCTTTCTTT. The encoded protein is CAIGGTNTEAFF.

This sequence joins TRBV7-9 and TRBJ1-1; 7 nucleotides match TRBD1. The J segment lost 1 base and the V segment lost 6 bases, leaving 14 bases of the junction unmatched. CDR3 size: 17 residues. In germline, CDR1 is SEHNR, CDR2 FQNEAQ (reference sequence). For the CDR3, the DNA is TGTGCCAGCAGGGCAGGGGGGGTCGGCAGTACGAACACTGAAGCTTTCTTT. Translating it yields CASRAGGVGSTNTEAFF. The full variable domain, in which reference TRBV7-9 and TRBJ1-1 provide the parts outside the CDR3, is DTGVSQNPRHKITKRGQNVTFRCDPISEHNRLYWYRQTLGQGPEFLTYFQNEAQLEKSRLLSDRFSAERPKGSFSTLEIQRTEQGDSAMYLCASRAGGVGSTNTEAFFGQGTRLTVV.

On this clonotype itself: The junction differs from germline at one of its ends, possibly a read error. V and J are TRBV10-3 and TRBJ1-2; TRBD1 matches at 7 bases. Germline V CDR1 and CDR2: ENHRY, SYGVKD. CDR3 size: 13 residues. The CDR3 nucleotides are TGTACCATCAGTGAAGACGACAGGGATGGCTACACCTTC. Protein sequence: CTISEDDRDGYTF.

This clonotype is a singleton in its sample. The chain joins TRBV18 to TRBJ2-7; D perhaps matches TRBD1 (5 bases). Germline V gene data show CDR1 as KGHSH and CDR2 as LQKENI. This CDR3 spans 14 amino acids. Trimming removed 0 bases at V and 2 bases at J, with 8 bases between. CDR3 in DNA: TGTGCCAGCTCACCACCGACAGCTACCTACGAGCAGTACTTC. Protein: CASSPPTATYEQYF.